This is a list of T cell receptor beta chains from one sample in a study of blood T cells in healthy people across ages. Each CDR3 protein gets one entry after TCRdb re-called the 5' RACE reads with MiXCR. The sample contains approximately 320,000 distinct CDR3 sequences, less than 30% of which appear only once. Material for sequencing was blood. Receptors originate from a woman in her 70s in good health. CDR3s include the opening cysteine and the closing phenylalanine or tryptophan. The order of the fields is D gene, J gene, V gene, clone size, CDR3 DNA, CDR3 protein. A D gene is named only where the DNA matches it firmly. Clone size is given for some rows only: seen once, a few or many times, or a class if the clone is expanded.

>TRBD2|TRBJ2-3|TRBV12-3/TRBV12-4|few
TGTGCCAGCAGCGCCCCTAGCGGGACGGGGACAGATACGCAGTATTTT
CASSAPSGTGTDTQYF
>TRBD2|TRBJ2-6|TRBV3-1|NA
TGTGCCGGCAGCCACGGACTAGCGGGAGACGGGGCCAACGTCCTGACTTTC
CAGSHGLAGDGANVLTF
>TRBD1|TRBJ1-5|TRBV12-3/TRBV12-4|few
TGTGCCAGCAGCGGGACAGGGGTTCAGCCCCAGCATTTT
CASSGTGVQPQHF
>NA|TRBJ2-7|TRBV20-1|NA
TGCAGTGCCATAGAAGGCCGACACGGTTACGAGCAGTACTTC
CSAIEGRHGYEQYF
>TRBD2|TRBJ2-7|TRBV20-1|NA
TGCAGTGCTAGAGATCAGCCTAGCGGTAACTACGAGCAGTACTTC
CSARDQPSGNYEQYF
>NA|TRBJ2-2|TRBV5-5|once
TGTGCCAGCAGCTTGGAGGGAGGGAACACCGGGGAGCTGTTTTTT
CASSLEGGNTGELFF
>NA|TRBJ1-2|TRBV11-2|few
TGTGCCAGCAGCAAGCGGACAGATGGCTACACCTTC
CASSKRTDGYTF
>TRBD2|TRBJ2-3|TRBV28|few
TGTGCCAGCAGTTTAATACGACTAGCGGGAAACACAGATACGCAGTATTTT
CASSLIRLAGNTDTQYF
>TRBD1|TRBJ2-3|TRBV28|NA
TGTGCCAGCAGTTTAAGGGGACAGCGGCAGTATTTT
CASSLRGQRQYF
>TRBD2|TRBJ2-1|TRBV12-3/TRBV12-4|NA
TGTGTCAGCAGTTTAGAACCGGGGCTAGCGGGCTACAATGAGCAGTTCTTC
CVSSLEPGLAGYNEQFF
>TRBD1|TRBJ1-2|TRBV10-3|NA
TGTGCCACGAATAGGGTCGGGACAGGAGGGAATTTCTACACCTTC
CATNRVGTGGNFYTF
>TRBD2|TRBJ2-4|TRBV11-2|once
TGTGCCAGCAGCTTCCCGGGGGGGGACATTCAGTACTTC
CASSFPGGDIQYF
>NA|TRBJ2-5|TRBV27|many
TGTGCCAGCAGTCTGCGGGGTGGTGGATGGGAGACCCAGTACTTC
CASSLRGGGWETQYF
>NA|TRBJ2-2|TRBV6-2/TRBV6-3|few
TGTGCCAGCAGTTACGACCCCGGGACCGGGGAGCTGTTTTTT
CASSYDPGTGELFF
>NA|TRBJ1-2|TRBV28|few
TGTGCCAGCAGTTTAAGGCAGCCTCCCTGGGGCTACACCTTC
CASSLRQPPWGYTF
>NA|TRBJ1-4|TRBV20-1|NA
TGCAGTGCTAGCGGGGGGCCGGGGGCAACTAATGAAAAACTGTTTTTT
CSASGGPGATNEKLFF
>NA|TRBJ1-2|TRBV12-3/TRBV12-4|NA
TGTGCCAGCAGTTTCCTAAACTATGGCTACACCTTC
CASSFLNYGYTF
>NA|TRBJ2-3|TRBV29-1|NA
TGCAGCGTTGAGGAGGGGAGTGCAGATACGCAGTATTTT
CSVEEGSADTQYF
>NA|TRBJ2-2|TRBV12-3/TRBV12-4|NA
TGTGCCAGCAGACAGTTCGAAACCGGGGAGCTGTTTTTT
CASRQFETGELFF
>TRBD2|TRBJ2-3|TRBV10-3|few
TGTGCCACAAGACTAGCGGGAGCGGCAGATACGCAGTATTTT
CATRLAGAADTQYF
>TRBD1|TRBJ2-1|TRBV13|few
TGTGCCAGCAGCTCAAGGACAGGGCCAAGCTCCTACAATGAGCAGTTCTTC
CASSSRTGPSSYNEQFF
>TRBD2|TRBJ2-5|TRBV20-1|NA
TGCAGTGCTAGAGCCGGGGGGGTGGGGGAGACCCAGTACTTC
CSARAGGVGETQYF
>NA|TRBJ1-2|TRBV9|few
TGTGCCAGCAGCACCACTGGCCTCTATGGCTACACCTTC
CASSTTGLYGYTF
>TRBD1|TRBJ2-7|TRBV12-3/TRBV12-4|NA
TGTGCCAGCCACGGGACAGGGGGCGACGAGCAGTACTTC
CASHGTGGDEQYF
>TRBD1|TRBJ1-2|TRBV5-1|NA
TGCGCCAGCAGCTTGCAGGGGGGGATGGGATTTTCGGCTGGCCACACCTTC
CASSLQGGMGFSAGHTF
>TRBD2|TRBJ2-3|TRBV7-6|NA
TGTGCCAGCAGCCAATGGACTAGCGGGAGCACAGATACGCAGTATTTT
CASSQWTSGSTDTQYF
>NA|TRBJ1-2|TRBV7-9|NA
TGTGCCAGCAGCTTAGTCGGCCAGGGCAACTATGGCTACACCTTC
CASSLVGQGNYGYTF
>TRBD2|TRBJ2-1|TRBV27|NA
TGTGCCAGCAACCAACTAGCGGGAGGGAACACCGATGAGCAGTTCTTC
CASNQLAGGNTDEQFF
>NA|TRBJ1-2|TRBV7-9|NA
TGTGCCAGCAGCTTAGTCGAGGTTCATGGCTACACCTTC
CASSLVEVHGYTF
>NA|TRBJ2-3|TRBV10-3|NA
TGTGCCATCAGTGAGCCGGTAACAGATACGCAGTATTTT
CAISEPVTDTQYF
>NA|TRBJ2-5|TRBV11-2|many
TGTGCCAGCAGCCCGACGGATCAAGAGACCCAGTACTTC
CASSPTDQETQYF
>NA|TRBJ2-7|TRBV28|few
TGTGCCAGCAGTTCCCGTGTGGGGGGCTACGAGCAGTACTTC
CASSSRVGGYEQYF
>NA|TRBJ2-6|TRBV6-2/TRBV6-3|NA
TGTGCCAGCTTAGGACAGCTTACCTCTGGGGCCAACGTCCTGACTTTC
CASLGQLTSGANVLTF
>TRBD1|TRBJ2-1|TRBV29-1|many
TGCAGCGTACGACAGGGCTCGTCCTACAATGAGCAGTTCTTC
CSVRQGSSYNEQFF
>NA|TRBJ1-4|TRBV6-5|few
TGTGCCAGCTCTACCCCCAATGAAAAACTGTTTTTT
CASSTPNEKLFF
>TRBD1|TRBJ2-5|TRBV5-1|NA
TGCGCCAGCAGCTGGACTCGGACAGGGCAACAAGAGACCCAGTACTTC
CASSWTRTGQQETQYF
>TRBD1|TRBJ1-1|TRBV5-1|few
TGCGCCAGCAGCCGTCCCCAGGGGGCTGAAGCTTTCTTT
CASSRPQGAEAFF
>TRBD1|TRBJ1-4|TRBV18|NA
TGTGCCAGCTCACCGCCGGGACAGAGTTCGAATGAAAAACTGTTTTTT
CASSPPGQSSNEKLFF
>NA|TRBJ1-1|TRBV14|NA
TGTGCCAGCAGCCAAGATATCGGGGGTGGAACTGAAGCTTTCTTT
CASSQDIGGGTEAFF
>TRBD2|TRBJ2-3|TRBV7-2|NA
TGTGCCAGCAGCTCCTGGACTAGCGGGGGGGCGGATACGCAGTATTTT
CASSSWTSGGADTQYF
>TRBD1|TRBJ1-4|TRBV7-2|NA
TGTGCCAGCAGCAGACAGGGAGGTGAAAAACTGTTTTTT
CASSRQGGEKLFF
>NA|TRBJ2-7|TRBV12-3/TRBV12-4|few
TGTGCCAGCAGTGCCCTGGTCGAGCAGTACTTC
CASSALVEQYF
>NA|TRBJ2-5|TRBV28|once
TGTGCCAGCAGTTTCACAGGGAGGCGCGAAAAGACCCAGTACTTC
CASSFTGRREKTQYF
>NA|TRBJ1-2|TRBV20-1|NA
TGCAGTGCTAGAGACCCCAGGGCGCGGGATGGCTACACCTTC
CSARDPRARDGYTF
>TRBD1|TRBJ1-1|TRBV20-1|once
TGCAGTGCTAGAGAGGGGACAGGGACTTTAGTGGCTTTCTTT
CSAREGTGTLVAFF